The present T cell receptor beta chain was sequenced within a study of OX40 agonist ivuxolimab in advanced cancers. Only in-frame clones appear in the TCRdb table, and some are missing; sequencing was by immunoSEQ multiplex PCR. In the table there are about 60,000 clones, roughly nine tenths of which are singletons. The CDR3 totals 18 residues. V was trimmed by 0 bases and J by 1 base, leaving 13 bases between them. CDR1 is LGHNA and CDR2 is YSLEER in the germline V gene. The starting material was CD4+ or CD8+ T cells sorted from blood, obtained in a trial of the OX40 agonist ivuxolimab. This chain joins TRBV4-3 and TRBJ1-6, with TRBD1 as a possible D gene (6 bases). The receptor's source is an adult with an advanced solid tumor such as melanoma, head and neck, liver or kidney cancer. The CDR3 region is CASSQEIGGSSYNSPLHF. For the CDR3, the DNA is TGCGCCAGCAGCCAAGAAATAGGGGGGTCGTCCTATAATTCACCCCTCCACTTT.